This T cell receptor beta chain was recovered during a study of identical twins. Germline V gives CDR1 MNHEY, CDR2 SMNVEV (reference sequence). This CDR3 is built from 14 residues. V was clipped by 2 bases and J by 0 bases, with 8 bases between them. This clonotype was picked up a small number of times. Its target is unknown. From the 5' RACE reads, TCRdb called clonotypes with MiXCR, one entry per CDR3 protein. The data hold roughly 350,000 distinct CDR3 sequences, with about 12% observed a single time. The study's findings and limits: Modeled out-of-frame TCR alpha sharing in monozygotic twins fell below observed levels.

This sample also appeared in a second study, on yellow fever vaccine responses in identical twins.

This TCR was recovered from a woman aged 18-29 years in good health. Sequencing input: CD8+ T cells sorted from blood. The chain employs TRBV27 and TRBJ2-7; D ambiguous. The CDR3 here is CASSLDMGSYEQYF. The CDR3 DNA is TGTGCCAGCAGTTTAGACATGGGCTCCTACGAGCAGTACTTC.